This TCR beta chain comes out of a study of Graves' ophthalmopathy and Graves' hyperthyroidism. Moderate-to-severe activity, CAS ≥3, NOSPECS ≥4 and a duration under 3 months were seen in donors with ophthalmopathy. As for this clonotype: With a much larger clone just one base away, this may be a read error.

Between the trimmed V and J ends, which lost 7 bases and 6 bases, there was a span of 12 bases. This CDR3 is built from 12 residues. CDR1 is SNHLY, CDR2 FYNNEI, per germline. The study amplified TCR beta CDR3 regions using RNA transcripts. The first-round RT-PCR employed HTBI primers together with the Qiagen OneStep RT-PCR kit. A multiplex PCR was then performed as the second round. MiXCR was run by TCRdb on the multiplex PCR reads, yielding one entry per CDR3 protein. The sample carries about 230,000 distinct CDR3 sequences, around 50% recorded once. The sequence was collected from an adult man with Graves' ophthalmopathy. The sample comprised peripheral blood. This chain uses TRBV2 with TRBJ1-2, with TRBD1 as a possible D gene (5 bases). The CDR3 here is CASTEGEHGYTF. CDR3 DNA sequence: TGTGCCAGCACCGAAGGGGAGCATGGCTACACCTTC.